This note documents a single T cell receptor beta chain sequence. Its target is unknown. The CDR3 sequence is 17 residues long. CDR1 is SGHRS and CDR2 is YFSETQ in the germline V gene. Deletions cut 2 bases from V and 0 bases from J, with 15 bases between. Using its own MiXCR run on the RT-PCR reads, TCRdb lists one record per CDR3 protein. The sample includes about 540,000 distinct CDR3 sequences, roughly a quarter of them seen just once. The record originates from a study of response to subunit inactivated influenza vaccine. General observations from the study: The study's authors posited that every seasonal influenza vaccination enlists few new T cells.

The same sample was also studied in work on T cells expressing NK-cell markers. That paper notes: What made the TCR beta cDNA was 5'RACE template switching with UMIs.

This rearrangement joins TRBV5-1 to TRBJ2-1, with a possible D match to TRBD2 (5 bases). The source material was CD4+ T cells sorted from PBMCs, sampled about 13 days after vaccination. The TCR originated in a man aged 45-65 years who received an inactivated influenza vaccine. CDR3 loop: CASSFSGKGSSYNEQFF. The CDR3 bases are TGCGCCAGCAGCTTCTCAGGAAAAGGGAGCTCCTACAATGAGCAGTTCTTC.